This passage covers 22 T cell receptor beta chains from one sample sequenced in a study of shared clonotypes between healthy human individuals. TCRdb's copy holds only in-frame clones and misses some; the assay was immunoSEQ multiplex PCR. Here the sample spans 2 million to 3 million clones, approximately 94% being singletons. Source material: naive CD4+ T cells sorted from blood. Subset noted: CD45RA+ positively selected. The receptor set was obtained from a man aged 18-30 years in good health.

This clone turned up a few times. The same CDR3 arises from other DNA sequences in this sample as well. This chain links TRBV11-2 with TRBJ1-1, with D possibly being TRBD1 (5 bases). Per the germline V gene, CDR1 is SGHAT and CDR2 is FQNNGV. There are 13 residues in the CDR3. The V end lost 4 bases, the J end lost 1 base, and 7 bases lay between the germline ends. The CDR3 loop is CASSWGENTEAFF. The CDR3, as DNA: TGTGCCAGCAGCTGGGGGGAGAACACTGAAGCTTTCTTT.

The chain recombines TRBV5-1 with TRBJ1-2; D is possibly TRBD1 (5 bases). CDR1 is SGHRS, CDR2 YFSETQ, per germline. The germline V and J ends were trimmed by 3 bases and 4 bases, with 16 bases remaining between them. The CDR3 contains 15 residues. CDR3 sequence (DNA): TGCGCCAGCAGCTCAACTGCCGGGACGACCTATGGCTACACCTTC. This codes for CASSSTAGTTYGYTF.

This clone showed up just a few times. The J gene is TRBJ1-1, the V gene TRBV21-1; no DNA check was done on the table's D call, TRBD1. TRBV21-1 is tagged as a pseudogene. This CDR3 has 14 residues. CDR3 sequence reads: CASSKGRRNTEAFF. For the CDR3, the DNA is TGTGCCAGCAGCAAAGGTCGCAGGAACACTGAAGCTTTCTTT.

A remark on this clone: The sample holds other DNA sequences that translate to the same CDR3. The chain employs TRBV2 and TRBJ2-1, with 14 nucleotides matching TRBD2. Germline loops: CDR1 SNHLY, CDR2 FYNNEI. Unmatched junction bases numbered 2, after V lost 6 bases and J lost 4 bases. The CDR3 runs 15 residues. CDR3 residues: CASRGTSGRYNEQFF. In DNA form, the CDR3 reads TGTGCCAGCAGGGGGACTAGCGGGAGATACAATGAGCAGTTCTTC.

V usage is TRBV4-1 and J usage is TRBJ1-4; D is undetermined. There are 14 residues in the CDR3. The germline V and J ends were trimmed by 6 bases and 8 bases, with 16 bases remaining between them. Germline CDR1 MGHRA, CDR2 YSYEKL. The CDR3 reads CASSPSGTLEKLFF. Written as DNA, the CDR3 is TGCGCCAGCAGTCCCTCGGGTACCCTGGAAAAACTGTTTTTT.

V gene TRBV6-5 combines with J gene TRBJ2-7, with D possibly matching TRBD1 (5 bases). Trimming cost V 6 bases and J 2 bases, with 14 bases left between them. This CDR3 is 14 amino acids long. Germline CDR1 reads MNHEY; CDR2 reads SVGAGI. CDR3 loop: CASSPRQMTYEQYF. The CDR3 DNA sequence: TGTGCCAGCAGCCCTAGACAGATGACCTACGAGCAGTACTTC.

V usage is TRBV5-6 and J usage is TRBJ1-2; perhaps TRBD1 as D (5 bases). The V gene's germline CDR1 is SGHDT and CDR2 YYEEEE. This CDR3 spans 14 amino acids. The V gene lost 2 bases and the J gene lost 5 bases, with 13 bases spanning the gap. CDR3 residues: CASSFGSTVYGYTF. For the CDR3, the DNA is TGTGCCAGCAGCTTCGGGTCGACAGTTTATGGCTACACCTTC.

The chain couples TRBV27 to TRBJ2-4; 7 nucleotides match TRBD1. V shed 0 bases and J 6 bases; nucleotides not matched to a gene: 5. In germline, CDR1 is MNHEY, CDR2 SMNVEV (reference sequence). This CDR3 spans 15 amino acids. CDR3 in amino acids: CASSLSRQGPNIQYF. CDR3 DNA sequence: TGTGCCAGCAGTTTATCACGACAGGGCCCAAACATTCAGTACTTC.

On this clone itself: One junction end does not reproduce the germline sequence, and a read error may be involved. Here the CDR3 reads CANSEPAGGPYNEQFF. In nucleotides, the CDR3 is TGTGCCAACAGTGAACCAGCGGGAGGGCCCTACAATGAGCAGTTCTTC. The chain carries TRBV6-1 and TRBJ2-1, with 10 positions matching TRBD2. The CDR3 consists of 16 residues. Germline CDR1 reads MNHNS; CDR2 reads SASEGT.

This chain links TRBV19 with TRBJ1-5; 7 nucleotides line up with TRBD1. Germline CDR1 is LNHDA and CDR2 is SQIVND (reference sequence). Losses at the gene ends were 4 bases for V and 3 bases for J; bases not matched to a gene: 6. The CDR3 consists of 15 residues. This CDR3 is CASSRDREPNQPQHF. DNA for the CDR3: TGTGCCAGTAGTAGAGACAGGGAACCCAATCAGCCCCAGCATTTT.

The gene calls are TRBV9 and TRBJ2-7; possibly TRBD1 or TRBD2 for D (5 bases each). The germline V gene encodes CDR1 SGDLS and CDR2 YYNGEE. Trimming stripped 3 bases from V and 1 base from J, with 17 bases between. The CDR3 is 16 residues long. CDR3 loop: CASSAHAGGSSYEQYF. The CDR3 region has the DNA TGTGCCAGCAGCGCACATGCTGGGGGATCGTCCTACGAGCAGTACTTC.

This clone was counted once. This chain uses TRBV29-1 with TRBJ2-7; 7 bases are a match to TRBD2. V shed 6 bases, J shed 5 bases, and the junction held 7 bases outside the gene matches. The CDR3 runs 12 residues. Germline loops: CDR1 SQVTM, CDR2 ANQGSEA. The CDR3 protein is CSVFRGGDEQYF. The CDR3 DNA reads as TGCAGCGTCTTTAGGGGAGGGGACGAGCAGTACTTC.

V and J are TRBV4-1 and TRBJ1-5; 9 bases map to TRBD1. Germline V gene sequence: CDR1 MGHRA, CDR2 YSYEKL. The CDR3 length is 16 residues. V dropped 2 bases and J dropped 1; count of bases not matched to a gene: 3. The CDR3, as DNA: TGCGCCAGCAGCCAACAACAGGGGGCCAGCAATCAGCCCCAGCATTTT. Translated, it gives CASSQQQGASNQPQHF.

CDR3 nucleotide sequence: TGCGCCAGGGCGGGCCTCCCGTTCTTC. Protein product: CARAGLPFF. V and J are TRBV10-1 and TRBJ2-1; maybe TRBD2 (5 bases). Deletions cut 9 bases from V and 15 bases from J, with 12 bases between. Germline V gene lookup returns CDR1 WNHNN and CDR2 SYGVQD (reference sequence). The CDR3 length is 9 residues.

The gene calls are TRBV7-8 and TRBJ1-1, with D maybe TRBD1 (6 bases). This CDR3 spans 18 amino acids. V was trimmed by 4 bases and J by 6 bases, leaving 27 bases between them. CDR1 is SGHVS, CDR2 FQNEAQ, per germline. CDR3 coding DNA: TGTGCCAGCAGCTGGGCCGGACAGAATGCCTTGTATGGCGCTGAAGCTTTCTTT. Amino acids: CASSWAGQNALYGAEAFF.

This rearrangement joins TRBV9 to TRBJ2-7; 10 bases agree with TRBD2. The V and J ends lost 4 bases and 3 bases, in that order; junction bases with no gene match: 4. The CDR3 has 14 amino acids. From germline, CDR1 is SGDLS and CDR2 YYNGEE. The DNA of the CDR3 is TGTGCCAGCAGCAAAGGACTAGCGGTCTACGAGCAGTACTTC. It translates to CASSKGLAVYEQYF.

This clone was detected only a few times. The chain joins TRBV4-2 to TRBJ1-1; 7 bases line up with TRBD1. CDR1 is LGHNA and CDR2 is YNFKEQ in the germline V gene. V was pared by 6 bases and J by 2 bases, with 6 bases of the junction left unmatched. This CDR3 spans 14 amino acids. Here the CDR3 reads CASRPDRFNTEAFF. DNA for the CDR3: TGTGCCAGCAGACCGGACAGGTTCAACACTGAAGCTTTCTTT.

The V and J genes are TRBV12-5 and TRBJ1-5; 7 bases line up with TRBD1. Germline CDR1 LGHNT, CDR2 FRNRAP. The junction had 11 bases not matched to a gene; V was cut back by 6 bases and J by 0 bases. This CDR3 spans 17 amino acids. The CDR3 DNA sequence: TGTGCTAGTGGACCACAGGGGATCCCGTATAGCAATCAGCCCCAGCATTTT. This sequence encodes CASGPQGIPYSNQPQHF.

This sequence joins TRBV5-6 and TRBJ1-2; D gene unclear. The germline V gene encodes CDR1 SGHDT and CDR2 YYEEEE. Between the trimmed V and J ends, which lost 6 bases and 1 base, there was a span of 13 bases. CDR3 length: 14 residues. The CDR3 nucleotides read TGTGCCAGCAACCAAGGAGGCCTTAACTATGGCTACACCTTC. The encoded protein is CASNQGGLNYGYTF. Full variable domain (rest looked up from reference TRBV5-6 and TRBJ1-2): DAGVTQSPTHLIKTRGQQVTLRCSPKSGHDTVSWYQQALGQGPQFIFQYYEEEERQRGNFPDRFSGHQFPNYSSELNVNALLLGDSALYLCASNQGGLNYGYTFGSGTRLTVV.

This chain links TRBV10-1 with TRBJ2-2; weak D call: TRBD1 (6 bases). Germline V gene data show CDR1 as WNHNN and CDR2 as SYGVQD (reference sequence). Trimming left V 3 bases short and J 6 bases short, with 8 bases between. CDR3 length: 13 residues. CDR3 protein: CASSEQGAGELFF. The CDR3 bases are TGCGCCAGCAGTGAACAGGGAGCCGGGGAGCTGTTTTTT.

The V and J genes are TRBV30 and TRBJ1-2; 12 nucleotides agree with TRBD1. The CDR3 spans 14 residues. J gave up 8 bases and V 5 bases, and 9 bases lay outside the gene matches. Germline V gene lookup returns CDR1 GTSNPN and CDR2 SVGIG (reference sequence). The CDR3 DNA follows: TGTGCCTGGGCGGGGACAGGGGGCGAACGGGGCTACACCTTC. Amino acid sequence: CAWAGTGGERGYTF.

The chain carries TRBV5-1 and TRBJ1-1; D is perhaps TRBD1 (5 bases). Germline CDR1 reads SGHRS; CDR2 reads YFSETQ. Trimming removed 5 bases from V and 4 bases from J, with 9 bases in between. The CDR3 extends over 12 amino acids. In DNA form, the CDR3 reads TGCGCCAGCAGTGGGGGTGGCACTGAAGCTTTCTTT. It specifies CASSGGGTEAFF.